This T cell receptor (beta chain) was captured in a study of cytomegalovirus exposure and HLA in healthy donors. Background on the study: Unique TCR beta sequences numbering some 110 million came from around 180 million T cells in an earlier analysis.

Germline CDR1 is GTSNPN and CDR2 is SVGIG (reference sequence). Trimming removed 3 bases from V and 4 bases from J, with 12 bases in between. The CDR3 extends over 14 amino acids. PCR used 60 Vbeta primers and 13 Jbeta primers. In the source study's methods: Later, tens of millions of unique TCR beta chains were counted in an analysis, and some 9.9 million of them were shared. The protocol was immunoSEQ multiplex PCR, while the TCRdb copy is restricted to in-frame clones and leaves out a portion. The D gene and trimming were derived from the DNA, and the V and J assignments and clone size from that table. The sample contains about 170,000 clones, around 76% of which appear only once. As regards this clone: The target antigen is unknown.

The study, taken as a whole, reports: Follow-up analysis later connected one missense variant in DCLRE1C with trimming of TCR beta V- and J-genes. It was confirmed in vitro that a few of the CMV-associated chains were specific for CMV antigens.

This TCR was sampled from a female donor in good health and CMV-seronegative. The chain couples TRBV30 to TRBJ1-4, with a possible D match to TRBD1 (5 bases). The material sequenced was PBMCs. The CDR3 nucleotides are TGTGCCTGGAGCCGGGACTTTAATAATGAAAAACTGTTTTTT. Its protein is CAWSRDFNNEKLFF. Drawing the rest from reference TRBV30 and TRBJ1-4, the complete variable domain is SQTIHQWPATLVQPVGSPLSLECTVEGTSNPNLYWYRQAAGRGLQLLFYSVGIGQISSEVPQNLSASRPQDRQFILSSKKLLLSDSGFYLCAWSRDFNNEKLFFGSGTQLSVL.